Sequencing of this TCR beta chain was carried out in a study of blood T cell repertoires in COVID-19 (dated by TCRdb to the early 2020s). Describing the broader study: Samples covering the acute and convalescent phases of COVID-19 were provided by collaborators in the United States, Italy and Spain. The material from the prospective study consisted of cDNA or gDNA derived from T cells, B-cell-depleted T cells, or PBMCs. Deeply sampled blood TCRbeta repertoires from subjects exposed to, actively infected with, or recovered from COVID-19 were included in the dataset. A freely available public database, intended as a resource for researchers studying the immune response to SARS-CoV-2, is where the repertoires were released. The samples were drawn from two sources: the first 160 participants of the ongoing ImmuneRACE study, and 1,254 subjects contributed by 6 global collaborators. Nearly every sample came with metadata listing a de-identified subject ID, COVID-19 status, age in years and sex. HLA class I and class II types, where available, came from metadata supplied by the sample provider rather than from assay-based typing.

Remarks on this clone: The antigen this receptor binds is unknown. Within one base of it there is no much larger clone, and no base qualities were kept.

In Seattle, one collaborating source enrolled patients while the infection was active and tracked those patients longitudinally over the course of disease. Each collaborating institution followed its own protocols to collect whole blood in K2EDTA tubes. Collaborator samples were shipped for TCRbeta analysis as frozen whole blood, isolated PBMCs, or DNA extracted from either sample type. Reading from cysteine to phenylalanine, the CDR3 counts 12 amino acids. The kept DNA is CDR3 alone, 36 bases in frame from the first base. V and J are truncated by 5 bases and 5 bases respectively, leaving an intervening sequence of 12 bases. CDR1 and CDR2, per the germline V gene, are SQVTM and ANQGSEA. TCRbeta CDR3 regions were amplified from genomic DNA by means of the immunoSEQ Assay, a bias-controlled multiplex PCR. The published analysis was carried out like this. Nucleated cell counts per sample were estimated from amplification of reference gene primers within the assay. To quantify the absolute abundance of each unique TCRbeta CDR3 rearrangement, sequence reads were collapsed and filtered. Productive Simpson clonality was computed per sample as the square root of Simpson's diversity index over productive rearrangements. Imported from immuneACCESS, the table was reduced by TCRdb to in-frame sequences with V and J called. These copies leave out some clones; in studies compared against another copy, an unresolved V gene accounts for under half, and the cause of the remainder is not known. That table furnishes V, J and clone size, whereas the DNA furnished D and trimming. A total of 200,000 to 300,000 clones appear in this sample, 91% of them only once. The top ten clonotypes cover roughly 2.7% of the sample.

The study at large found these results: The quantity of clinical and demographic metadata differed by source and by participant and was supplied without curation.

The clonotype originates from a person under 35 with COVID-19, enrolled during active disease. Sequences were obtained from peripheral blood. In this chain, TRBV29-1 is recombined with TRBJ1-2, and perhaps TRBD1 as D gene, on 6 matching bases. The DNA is TGCAGCGTTAATCACAGGGCGTATGGCTACACCTTC. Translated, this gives CSVNHRAYGYTF.